This T cell receptor beta chain comes out of a study of cytomegalovirus exposure and HLA in healthy donors. The donors, nominally healthy at sampling, likely had unrecorded immune exposures. Use of 60 Vbeta and 13 Jbeta primers characterized the PCR. Clones were sequenced by immunoSEQ multiplex PCR, and TCRdb holds only the in-frame ones, with some missing. The sample shows roughly 110,000 clones, about 76% of them seen only once. Broader study findings: The majority of CMV-associated TCR beta chains were reported as apparently HLA-restricted in a later analysis. TCR beta chains associated with HLA were, in a later analysis, more clonally expanded than equally common others. Earlier analysis yielded a pattern in which most TCR beta V segments were productive about 90% or about 30% of the time.

This clone was observed a handful of times. Its antigen is unknown. This CDR3 comprises 13 residues. Germline CDR1 and CDR2: SGHTA and FQGTGA. Trimming pared 5 bases from V and 5 bases from J, leaving 13 bases between. This sequence joins TRBV7-3 and TRBJ2-7, with D maybe TRBD2 (5 bases). This sequence originates from a woman in her fifties or sixties in good health and CMV-seropositive. Input material: PBMCs. This CDR3 is CASSQDWSHEQYF. CDR3 nucleotide sequence: TGTGCCAGCAGCCAGGACTGGTCCCACGAGCAGTACTTC.